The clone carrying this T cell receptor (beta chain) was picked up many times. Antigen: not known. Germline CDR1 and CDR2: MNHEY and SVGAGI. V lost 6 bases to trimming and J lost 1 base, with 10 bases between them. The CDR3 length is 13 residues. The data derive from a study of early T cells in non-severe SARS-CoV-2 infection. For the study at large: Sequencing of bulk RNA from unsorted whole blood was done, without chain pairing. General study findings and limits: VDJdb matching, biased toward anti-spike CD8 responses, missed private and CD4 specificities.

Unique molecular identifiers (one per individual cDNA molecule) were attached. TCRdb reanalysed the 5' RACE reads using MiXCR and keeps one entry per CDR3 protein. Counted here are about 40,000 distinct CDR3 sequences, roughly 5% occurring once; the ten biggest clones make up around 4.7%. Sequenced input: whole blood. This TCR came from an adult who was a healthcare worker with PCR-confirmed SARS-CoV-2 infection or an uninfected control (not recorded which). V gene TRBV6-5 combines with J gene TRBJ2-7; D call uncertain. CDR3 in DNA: TGTGCCAGCAGGGACCGAAGGTCCTACGAGCAGTACTTC. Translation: CASRDRRSYEQYF.